A selection of T cell receptor beta chains follows, all from one sample in a study of cytomegalovirus exposure and HLA in healthy donors. Generated by immunoSEQ multiplex PCR, the TCRdb table keeps only in-frame clones and is missing some. The data show some 150,000 clones, with 82% seen just once and roughly 7.8% held by the top ten. The sample was PBMCs. These receptors were collected from a woman between 45 and 65 years old in good health and CMV-seropositive. Both conserved end residues are part of each CDR3. D genes are given only for firm matches. Part of the rows lack a size; the others show once, few, many or a class for expanded clones.

>TRBJ1-5|12|TRBV6-1|.|.
CASTRWAQPQHF
>TRBJ1-1|18|TRBV5-1|.|.
CASSPLLEGSLGNTEAFF
>TRBJ1-2|12|TRBV28|.|.
CASSLETSGYTF
>TRBJ2-1|16|TRBV4-3|TRBD2|few
CASSPHHGTRTNEQFF
>TRBJ1-2|16|TRBV7-2|.|.
CASSLGGHFVAGGYTF
>TRBJ2-5|14|TRBV5-4|.|.
CASSTRDLQETQYF
>TRBJ2-5|15|TRBV5-1|TRBD1|once
CASRFFVEGAREQYF
>TRBJ2-3|16|TRBV7-3|TRBD2|.
CASSFSTSGRTDTQYF
>TRBJ1-1|15|TRBV7-9|TRBD1|.
CSSSARTGRDTEAFF
>TRBJ1-2|12|TRBV9|.|.
CASSAGQYGYTF
>TRBJ2-6|17|TRBV4-2|.|.
CASSQDPSLIGANVLTF
>TRBJ1-1|15|TRBV4-1|.|.
CASSPSGGWNTEAFF
>TRBJ2-2|16|TRBV4-1|TRBD1|.
CASSQNRGTLTGELFF
>TRBJ2-3|15|TRBV5-1|TRBD2|.
CASSFQLAGTDTQYF
>.|14|TRBV5-5|TRBD2|.
CASSQTSGSYEQYF
>TRBJ1-2|14|TRBV6-1|.|.
CASSGLARVGGYTF
>TRBJ2-5|15|TRBV7-2|.|.
CASSPGSGPPETQYF
>TRBJ2-7|15|TRBV7-2|.|few
CASSLAGASSYEQYF
>TRBJ1-5|14|TRBV5-5|TRBD1|.
CASSFDRGNQPQHF
>TRBJ2-4|17|TRBV18|.|.
CASSPGFRQTLKNIQYF
>TRBJ2-2|17|TRBV7-2|.|.
CASSSVVWGGSAGELFF
>TRBJ2-5|13|TRBV6-5|.|.
CASSATLQETQYF
>TRBJ2-3|17|TRBV4-3|TRBD2|once
CASSQATSGGPTDTQYF
>TRBJ2-7|16|TRBV15|TRBD2|.
CATSRDSSAGGFEQYF
>TRBJ2-6|17|TRBV5-4|.|.
CASSLAGFSSGANVLTF
>TRBJ1-2|13|TRBV5-1|.|.
CASSTPPRGGYTF
>TRBJ1-1|15|TRBV7-9|.|.
CASSLSDRSHTEAFF
>TRBJ2-2|15|TRBV6-5|.|.
CASSYSYSATGELFF
>TRBJ2-5|14|TRBV29-1|.|.
CSVESLALKETQYF
>TRBJ2-3|15|TRBV5-4|.|.
CASSPDSQSTDTQYF
>TRBJ1-4|13|TRBV6-1|.|.
CAGGDVDHEKLFF
>TRBJ2-3|18|TRBV7-8|.|.
CASSSYLIGAPLPRTQYF
>TRBJ1-2|12|TRBV4-1|.|once
CASSQERQGYTF
>TRBJ1-3|16|TRBV7-2|.|.
CASSLGGGLSGNTIYF
>TRBJ2-3|14|TRBV30|TRBD2|.
CAWGTSGAGDTQYF
>TRBJ1-1|16|TRBV5-1|TRBD1|few
CASSLARQGKNTEAFF
>TRBJ1-1|14|TRBV5-1|.|.
CASSLGQVNTEAFF
>TRBJ2-7|16|TRBV28|TRBD2|.
CASSPGTTLGAYEQYF
>TRBJ1-5|16|TRBV6-6|.|.
CASSYSAGVGVQPQHF
>TRBJ1-2|12|TRBV9|.|.
CASSVGGRGYTF
>TRBJ2-4|16|TRBV18|.|.
CASSPGTRFGKNIQYF
>TRBJ2-7|16|TRBV11-2|TRBD2|.
CASSPRWTSGSGEQYF
>TRBJ2-1|14|TRBV29-1|.|.
CSVSWDGTHNEQFF
>TRBJ1-5|13|TRBV7-2|TRBD1|.
CASSSDREQPQHF
>TRBJ2-1|18|TRBV7-3|TRBD1|.
CASSGNTGQGALKDEQFF
>TRBJ2-5|15|TRBV15|TRBD2|.
CATSRGGGTGETQYF
>TRBJ2-7|17|TRBV7-3|TRBD2|.
CASSSVSGGLDGSEQYF
>TRBJ2-7|17|TRBV5-1|TRBD2|.
CASSLELAGGLDYEQYF
>TRBJ1-1|13|TRBV29-1|.|.
CSVSMGSNTEAFF
>TRBJ2-1|14|TRBV25-1|.|.
CASSNPPLEDEQFF
>TRBJ2-7|13|TRBV9|.|.
CASSSRQNGEQYF
>TRBJ1-4|14|TRBV19|.|.
CASSIRDSNEKLFF
>TRBJ1-1|15|TRBV7-9|.|.
CASSPPSPRGTEAFF
>TRBJ1-1|16|TRBV5-1|.|.
CASSLSPKIGGTEAFF
>TRBJ1-2|14|TRBV19|.|.
CASSPENQGGGYTF
>TRBJ2-5|14|TRBV5-1|TRBD2|.
CASSDNSGRETQYF
>TRBJ2-5|14|TRBV4-1|.|.
CASAVSGVQETQYF
>TRBJ2-1|15|TRBV27|TRBD2|.
CASSPGLAGVNEQFF
>TRBJ2-5|13|TRBV7-9|.|.
CASSLTAQETQYF